The 25 T cell receptor beta chains listed next were all sequenced from one sample in a study of identical twins (dated by TCRdb to 2016 to 2017). Library generation was performed with 5' RACE. Sequenced on an Illumina HiSeq 2000. The public reads were quality trimmed at Q25 with fastp and then assembled into clones with MiXCR by TCRdb, keeping productive beta chains. All rows with the same CDR3 protein become a single entry with the most common DNA and genes. The sample data list some 660,000 distinct CDR3 sequences, and 8% to 9% of these were observed just once. Of the sample, approximately 0.89% is held by the ten largest clones. The same data also went into a second study, on yellow fever vaccine responses in identical twins.

Material for sequencing was PBMCs. These receptors all stem from a woman aged 18 to 35 in good health.

The J gene is TRBJ2-2, the V gene TRBV6-4; unclear D gene. Germline assignment: CDR1 MRHNA and CDR2 SNTAGT. CDR3 length equals 13 residues. Trimming stripped 4 bases from V and 4 bases from J, with 7 bases between. CDR3 residues: CASSAASTGELFF. CDR3 sequence (DNA): TGTGCCAGCAGTGCCGCCAGCACCGGGGAGCTGTTTTTT.

This clonotype has at least ten counts. This chain joins TRBV10-3 and TRBJ2-3; TRBD2 might be the D (6 bases). Germline lookup yields CDR1 ENHRY and CDR2 SYGVKD. CDR3 length: 15 amino acids. V lost 6 bases and J lost 0, with 13 bases in between. The DNA for the CDR3 is TGTGCCATCAGGGGGGGACGGGAGAGCACAGATACGCAGTATTTT. Translating gives CAIRGGRESTDTQYF.

CDR3 region: CASSFVDRTYEQYF. CDR3 in DNA: TGTGCCAGCAGCTTTGTTGACAGAACCTACGAGCAGTACTTC. The V and J genes are TRBV7-9 and TRBJ2-7, with D tentatively TRBD1 (5 bases). V was clipped by 3 bases and J by 2 bases, with 11 bases between them. Germline assignment: CDR1 SEHNR and CDR2 FQNEAQ (reference sequence). CDR3 length: 14 residues.

This rearrangement joins TRBV6-1 to TRBJ2-6, with 7 bases fitting TRBD1. Trimming removed 10 bases from V and 3 bases from J; junction bases left unmatched: 6. The CDR3 has 14 residues. The V gene's germline CDR1 is MNHNS and CDR2 SASEGT. The chain's CDR3 is CATLDRDGANVLTF. The CDR3 coding sequence is TGTGCCACCCTCGACAGGGATGGGGCCAACGTCCTGACTTTC.

In this sample, this clonotype turned up a few times. The rearrangement joins TRBV11-3 to TRBJ2-2, with a possible D match to TRBD1 (6 bases). This CDR3 is 17 amino acids long. CDR1 SGHNT and CDR2 YENEEA come from the germline V gene. Trimming took 5 bases from V and 0 from J, leaving 16 bases between them. CDR3 region: CASSRPLTGSNTGELFF. In nucleotides, the CDR3 is TGTGCCAGCAGCCGTCCTCTGACAGGATCGAACACCGGGGAGCTGTTTTTT.

Many counts were recorded for this clonotype. This sequence joins TRBV5-1 and TRBJ1-1; perhaps TRBD1 as D (5 bases). The length of the CDR3 is 14 residues. The V gene's germline CDR1 is SGHRS and CDR2 YFSETQ. V gave up 4 bases and J gave up 5 bases, with 15 bases separating them. The CDR3 is CASSGDPEGTEAFF. The DNA for the CDR3 is TGCGCCAGCAGCGGGGACCCCGAGGGGACTGAAGCTTTCTTT.

The chain carries TRBV5-1 and TRBJ2-2; TRBD2 aligns across 10 bases. CDR1 and CDR2 (germline): SGHRS, YFSETQ. J was trimmed by 3 bases and V by 5 bases; bases with no gene match: 10. The CDR3 covers 17 residues. The CDR3 here is CASRVSGTSAYTGELFF. The CDR3 DNA follows: TGCGCCAGCAGAGTTTCGGGGACTAGCGCCTACACCGGGGAGCTGTTTTTT.

This clonotype turned up a few times. This sequence joins TRBV6-5 and TRBJ2-2; 10 positions match TRBD1. After removal of 0 bases from V and 4 bases from J, the junction contained 2 bases not matched to a gene. The CDR3 has 16 amino acids. The germline V gene has CDR1 MNHEY and CDR2 SVGAGI. Here the CDR3 reads CASSYSGTGATGELFF. For the CDR3, the DNA is TGTGCCAGCAGTTACTCCGGGACAGGGGCCACCGGGGAGCTGTTTTTT.

There are a few counts of this clonotype. The chain uses TRBV20-1 and TRBJ1-6; possible D gene TRBD1, 6 bases. CDR1 DFQATT and CDR2 SNEGSKA come from the germline V gene (reference sequence). This CDR3 spans 15 amino acids. V shed 5 bases and J shed 2 bases, with 13 bases lying between them. CDR3 protein: CSAPAGEAYNSPLHF. The CDR3 nucleotides read TGCAGTGCTCCGGCAGGGGAGGCCTATAATTCACCCCTCCACTTT.

The genes are TRBV6-5 and TRBJ1-2, with TRBD1 identical over 7 bases. This CDR3 has 19 residues. The trim removed 0 bases at V and 4 bases at J, leaving 17 bases unmatched. CDR1 is MNHEY and CDR2 is SVGAGI in the germline V gene. The CDR3 sequence: CASSYSIEGATRNVYGYTF. CDR3 bases: TGTGCCAGCAGTTACTCGATTGAGGGGGCGACGCGGAATGTCTATGGCTACACCTTC.

The table lists this clonotype with a few counts. This chain connects TRBV11-2 to TRBJ2-1; the match to TRBD2 covers 12 bases. The CDR3 is 19 amino acids. The germline V gene encodes CDR1 SGHAT and CDR2 FQNNGV. V gave up 1 base and J gave up 7 bases; unmatched junction bases: 14. The CDR3 DNA sequence: TGTGCCAGCAGCTTAGTCGGACGGAGGACTAGCGGGATGGGTAATGAGCAGTTCTTC. This codes for CASSLVGRRTSGMGNEQFF.

Only a few counts were recorded for this clonotype. This rearrangement joins TRBV5-5 to TRBJ2-4; tentative D call: TRBD2 (5 bases). CDR1 is SGHKS, CDR2 YYEKEE, per germline (reference sequence). The ends were cut back, 4 bases at V and 0 bases at J, with 17 bases in the middle. The CDR3 length is 17 residues. The CDR3 here is CASSHPLGELAKNIQYF. The CDR3 DNA follows: TGTGCCAGCAGCCACCCTCTTGGGGAGTTAGCCAAAAACATTCAGTACTTC.

This clonotype was observed a few times. V and J are TRBV6-5 and TRBJ2-5, with 9 bases fitting TRBD2. Looked up from germline, CDR1 is MNHEY and CDR2 is SVGAGI. CDR3 length: 15 residues. Losses at the gene ends were 2 bases for V and 3 bases for J; bases not matched to a gene: 4. CDR3 sequence reads: CASSYVTSGKETQYF. As DNA, the CDR3 is TGTGCCAGCAGTTACGTGACTAGCGGAAAAGAGACCCAGTACTTC.

CDR3 coding DNA: TGTGCCAGTAGCCCAACAGGGGCCCTCAACACCGGGGAGCTGTTTTTT. Amino acid sequence: CASSPTGALNTGELFF. This chain links TRBV19 with TRBJ2-2; 7 nucleotides align to TRBD1. After removal of 6 bases from V and 2 bases from J, the junction contained 9 bases not matched to a gene. Germline CDR1 is LNHDA and CDR2 is SQIVND (reference sequence). The CDR3 has 16 residues.

The rearrangement joins TRBV10-3 to TRBJ2-3; no definite D call. The CDR3 has 15 residues. Germline V gene lookup returns CDR1 ENHRY and CDR2 SYGVKD. Trimming shortened V by 4 bases and J by 0 bases, and 11 bases separated the two germline ends. The CDR3, as DNA: TGTGCCATCAGTGGAGACGGCACTAGCACAGATACGCAGTATTTT. This sequence encodes CAISGDGTSTDTQYF.

This clonotype was picked up many times. The chain links TRBV2 to TRBJ1-1; no reliable D call. Germline V CDR1 and CDR2: SNHLY, FYNNEI. Trimming shortened V by 6 bases and J by 1 base, and 9 bases separated the two germline ends. The CDR3 spans 13 residues. The CDR3 protein is CASRGNRNTEAFF. The CDR3 DNA sequence: TGTGCCAGCAGAGGAAACAGGAACACTGAAGCTTTCTTT.

This clonotype was picked up a small number of times. The V and J genes are TRBV6-1 and TRBJ2-7; tentative D call: TRBD2 (6 bases). The CDR3 has 16 residues. Germline-derived CDR1 and CDR2 are MNHNS and SASEGT. The V and J ends lost 2 bases and 4 bases respectively, with 18 bases between them. CDR3 bases: TGTGCCAGCAGTGAATTGAAGGAGGGGAATGTGTACGAGCAGTACTTC. Amino acids: CASSELKEGNVYEQYF.

CDR3 loop: CASTQTSGGADTQYF. CDR3 sequence (DNA): TGTGCCAGCACCCAGACTAGCGGGGGGGCAGATACGCAGTATTTT. V gene TRBV6-1 combines with J gene TRBJ2-3; TRBD2 agrees at 14 bases. This CDR3 comprises 15 residues. Losses at the gene ends were 7 bases for V and 4 bases for J; bases not matched to a gene: 4. The germline CDR1 and CDR2 sequences are MNHNS and SASEGT.

V usage is TRBV18 and J usage is TRBJ2-3; D tentatively reads TRBD1 or TRBD2 (5 bases each). Trimming took 3 bases from V and 4 from J, leaving 17 bases between them. CDR3 length equals 16 residues. Germline V CDR1 and CDR2: KGHSH, LQKENI. Written as DNA, the CDR3 is TGTGCCAGCTCACCCTTTCCCGGGGCCACGGCAGATACGCAGTATTTT. This encodes CASSPFPGATADTQYF. Full variable domain (rest looked up from reference TRBV18 and TRBJ2-3): NAGVMQNPRHLVRRRGQEARLRCSPMKGHSHVYWYRQLPEEGLKFMVYLQKENIIDESGMPKERFSAEFPKEGPSILRIQQVVRGDSAAYFCASSPFPGATADTQYFGPGTRLTVL.

The chain has TRBV6-5 and TRBJ2-1; the D gene is possibly TRBD2 (6 bases). Germline CDR1 is MNHEY and CDR2 is SVGAGI. The CDR3 totals 17 residues. Trimming cost V 0 bases and J 4 bases, with 16 bases left between them. CDR3 amino acids: CASSYSVGGIPYNEQFF. CDR3 in DNA: TGTGCCAGCAGTTACTCAGTCGGGGGAATACCATACAATGAGCAGTTCTTC.

The rearrangement links TRBV10-3 to TRBJ2-3; D gene ambiguous. Germline-derived CDR1 and CDR2 are ENHRY and SYGVKD. V gave up 11 bases and J gave up 5 bases, with 11 bases separating them. CDR3 length: 11 amino acids. CDR3 region: CAGGPGDTQYF. For the CDR3, the DNA is TGTGCCGGTGGGCCGGGAGATACGCAGTATTTT.

The sample holds a few counts of this clonotype. This chain uses TRBV5-1 with TRBJ2-5, with 7 bases that match TRBD1. With 1 base clipped from V and 5 bases from J, the junction kept 8 bases outside the gene matches. Germline CDR1 is SGHRS and CDR2 is YFSETQ. This CDR3 has 15 amino acids. The CDR3 sequence: CASSLSGQGVETQYF. CDR3 DNA: TGCGCCAGCAGCTTGTCGGGGCAGGGGGTCGAGACCCAGTACTTC.

The chain joins TRBV7-2 to TRBJ2-1, with TRBD2 matching 12 bases. Germline assignment: CDR1 SGHTA and CDR2 FQGNSA. The V and J ends lost 5 bases and 7 bases, in that order; junction bases with no gene match: 12. This CDR3 is 17 amino acids long. CDR3 region: CASSRTSTSGSGNEQFF. The CDR3, as DNA: TGTGCCAGCAGCAGAACCTCGACTAGCGGGAGTGGAAATGAGCAGTTCTTC.

This clonotype came up a few times. The chain carries TRBV11-2 and TRBJ2-6; no firm D call. The CDR3 is made up of 16 amino acids. Germline loops: CDR1 SGHAT, CDR2 FQNNGV. V was trimmed by 6 bases and J by 2 bases, leaving 14 bases between them. CDR3 protein: CASSWGTTTGANVLTF. The CDR3 bases are TGTGCCAGCAGTTGGGGTACTACAACTGGGGCCAACGTCCTGACTTTC.

This clonotype was counted many times. The chain carries TRBV4-1 and TRBJ2-1; TRBD1 matches at 7 bases. The ends lost 1 base at V and 6 bases at J; junction bases unmatched: 3. The CDR3 is 14 residues long. CDR1 and CDR2 (germline): MGHRA, YSYEKL. CDR3: CASSQVRDSNEQFF. The CDR3 DNA follows: TGCGCCAGCAGCCAAGTTCGGGACAGCAATGAGCAGTTCTTC.